These T cell receptor beta chains were read from a single sample in a study of early T cells in non-severe SARS-CoV-2 infection. MiXCR, run by TCRdb on the 5' RACE reads, gives a single entry per CDR3 protein. Of around 50,000 distinct CDR3 sequences listed, roughly an eighth are singletons. The specimen sequenced was whole blood. The receptors stem from an adult who was a healthcare worker with PCR-confirmed SARS-CoV-2 infection or an uninfected control (not recorded which). CDR3s include the opening cysteine and the closing phenylalanine or tryptophan. The order of the fields is V gene, J gene, D gene, clone size, CDR3 DNA, CDR3 protein. The D gene is left open where the match is weak. A clone size is listed for some rows: how often the clone was seen (once, few, many), or a class if it is expanded.

V gene: TRBV10-2
J gene: TRBJ2-1
D gene: .
clone size: .
CDR3 DNA: TGCGCCAGCAAGAACCCTTTATGGGCGGACAATGAGCAGTTCTTC
CDR3 protein: CASKNPLWADNEQFF

V gene: TRBV6-5
J gene: TRBJ1-2
D gene: TRBD1
clone size: few
CDR3 DNA: TGTGCCAGCAGTCCCTTCACGGGACAGGCCAACTATGGCTACACCTTC
CDR3 protein: CASSPFTGQANYGYTF

V gene: TRBV6-5
J gene: TRBJ1-1
D gene: TRBD1
clone size: many
CDR3 DNA: TGTGCCAGCAGTCAGCGGACAGGGGGCCTGAACACTGAAGCTTTCTTT
CDR3 protein: CASSQRTGGLNTEAFF

V gene: TRBV7-9
J gene: TRBJ2-5
D gene: .
clone size: few
CDR3 DNA: TGTGCCAGCAGGAAAGAGACCCAGTACTTC
CDR3 protein: CASRKETQYF

V gene: TRBV7-3
J gene: TRBJ2-6
D gene: TRBD1
clone size: many
CDR3 DNA: TGTGCCAGCAGCTTTTACCCGGGACAGGGGAGGACAGGGGCCAACGTCCTGACTTTC
CDR3 protein: CASSFYPGQGRTGANVLTF

V gene: TRBV6-1
J gene: TRBJ2-1
D gene: TRBD1
clone size: many
CDR3 DNA: TGTGCCAGCAAAGACAGGGGGCCGTTCTCCTACAATGAGCAGTTCTTC
CDR3 protein: CASKDRGPFSYNEQFF

V gene: TRBV10-1
J gene: TRBJ1-4
D gene: .
clone size: few
CDR3 DNA: TGCGCCAGCAGTGACCCTACATCAGGAGGTGAAAAACTGTTTTTT
CDR3 protein: CASSDPTSGGEKLFF

V gene: TRBV7-3
J gene: TRBJ1-1
D gene: .
clone size: many
CDR3 DNA: TGTGCCAGCACCCGGTCGGTGACGACTGAAGCTTTCTTT
CDR3 protein: CASTRSVTTEAFF

V gene: TRBV5-1
J gene: TRBJ2-3
D gene: TRBD1
clone size: .
CDR3 DNA: TGCGCCAGCAGCCGCGCAAGACAGGGATTGGGCACAGATACGCAGTATTTT
CDR3 protein: CASSRARQGLGTDTQYF

V gene: TRBV30
J gene: TRBJ1-5
D gene: .
clone size: .
CDR3 DNA: TGTGCCTGGAGCGGGGGGAGCAATCAGCCCCAGCATTTT
CDR3 protein: CAWSGGSNQPQHF

V gene: TRBV18
J gene: TRBJ2-7
D gene: .
clone size: .
CDR3 DNA: TGTGCCAGCTCACCAAATTCGGGACGGATCCACGAGCAGTACTTC
CDR3 protein: CASSPNSGRIHEQYF

V gene: TRBV20-1
J gene: TRBJ2-1
D gene: .
clone size: many
CDR3 DNA: TGCAGTGCTAGGGGCAGAGGGGGGGAGCAGTTCTTC
CDR3 protein: CSARGRGGEQFF

V gene: TRBV18
J gene: TRBJ2-2
D gene: .
clone size: few
CDR3 DNA: TGTGCCAGCTCATCCGTTACGCCGAAGAACACCGGGGAGCTGTTTTTT
CDR3 protein: CASSSVTPKNTGELFF

V gene: TRBV7-6
J gene: TRBJ2-7
D gene: TRBD2
clone size: few
CDR3 DNA: TGTGCCAGCAGCCCCGGAGTAGCGGGGGGCTCTCCCTACGAGCAGTACTTC
CDR3 protein: CASSPGVAGGSPYEQYF

V gene: TRBV6-4
J gene: TRBJ2-1
D gene: .
clone size: many
CDR3 DNA: TGTGCCAGCAGTGGCGCCGACAATGAGCAGTTCTTC
CDR3 protein: CASSGADNEQFF